The rows below give T cell receptor beta chains drawn from one sample of a study of cytomegalovirus exposure and HLA in healthy donors. Sequencing used immunoSEQ multiplex PCR; TCRdb keeps in-frame clones, though not all of them. The repertoire shows about 130,000 clones; the top ten hold around 1.6%. Sequencing was performed on PBMCs. The receptors come from a man aged 18-30 years in good health and CMV-seronegative. CDR3s include the opening cysteine and the closing phenylalanine or tryptophan. A D gene is named only where the DNA matches it firmly.

D | J | V | CDR3 | DNA
- | TRBJ1-1 | TRBV11-2 | CASSFEAYRAEAFF | TGTGCCAGCAGCTTTGAGGCCTATCGGGCTGAAGCTTTCTTT
- | TRBJ1-6 | TRBV7-9 | CASSFPSGNSPLHF | TGTGCCAGCAGCTTTCCCTCGGGTAATTCACCCCTCCACTTT
- | TRBJ2-1 | TRBV20-1 | CSGRSNEQFF | TGCAGTGGCAGGTCCAATGAGCAGTTCTTC
- | TRBJ1-2 | TRBV2 | CASSGQSLYGYTF | TGTGCCAGCAGCGGACAGAGCCTCTATGGCTACACCTTC
TRBD2 | TRBJ2-7 | TRBV27 | CASSTSGRAYEQYF | TGTGCCAGCAGTACTAGCGGGAGGGCTTACGAGCAGTACTTC
TRBD1 | TRBJ2-5 | TRBV11-3 | CASSLGDRGWETQYF | TGTGCCAGCAGCTTAGGGGACAGGGGCTGGGAGACCCAGTACTTC
- | TRBJ1-1 | TRBV19 | CASSIVEAEGTEAFF | TGTGCCAGTAGTATAGTCGAGGCCGAGGGCACTGAAGCTTTCTTT
TRBD1 | TRBJ2-5 | TRBV10-3 | CAIPRTGKRQETQYF | TGTGCCATCCCTAGGACAGGTAAAAGACAAGAGACCCAGTACTTC
- | TRBJ2-1 | TRBV19 | CASSISAGFSYNEQFF | TGTGCCAGTAGTATCTCGGCAGGGTTTAGCTACAATGAGCAGTTCTTC
- | TRBJ2-7 | TRBV5-6 | CASRASGRRGYEQYF | TGTGCCAGCAGGGCATCCGGTCGACGGGGCTACGAGCAGTACTTC
- | TRBJ2-1 | TRBV10-3 | CAISVGRQDEQFF | TGTGCCATCAGTGTCGGAAGGCAGGATGAGCAGTTCTTC
- | TRBJ1-2 | TRBV7-2 | CASSLGSGVGRGYTF | TGTGCCAGCAGCTTAGGCTCTGGAGTGGGGCGAGGCTACACCTTC
TRBD1 | TRBJ2-7 | TRBV5-1 | CASSPGTGIVSYEQYF | TGCGCCAGCAGCCCCGGGACAGGGATTGTATCCTACGAGCAGTACTTC
- | TRBJ2-1 | TRBV28 | CASSKIQDNEQFF | TGTGCCAGCAGTAAGATACAGGACAATGAGCAGTTCTTC
TRBD1 | TRBJ2-6 | TRBV7-2 | CASSMGQGANSGANVLTF | TGTGCCAGCAGCATGGGACAGGGTGCCAACTCTGGGGCCAACGTCCTGACTTTC
- | TRBJ1-1 | TRBV6-5 | CASSDSLNTEAFF | TGTGCCAGCAGTGACAGCTTGAACACTGAAGCTTTCTTT